The present T cell receptor beta chain was sequenced within a study of CD4 T cells in relation to SARS-CoV-2 and coronaviruses. Study-wide background: A couple of subjects were Hispanic; patients were under 10 males and a handful of females.

With respect to this clone: Antigen unknown.

TCRdb's table, derived via immunoSEQ multiplex PCR, lists solely in-frame clones and lacks some. The sample shows approximately 31,000 clones, more than 60% of them seen only once. Germline V gene sequence: CDR1 MNHEY, CDR2 SVGAGI. V shed 2 bases, J shed 2 bases, and the junction held 3 bases outside the gene matches. The CDR3 spans 15 residues. This clonotype originated in an adult with COVID-19. This rearrangement joins TRBV6-5 to TRBJ2-7; 10 bases line up with TRBD2. The sample comprised memory CD4+ T cells from PBMCs, cultured in vitro. The CDR3 sequence: CASSYKREGAYEQYF. Written as DNA, the CDR3 is TGTGCCAGCAGTTACAAGCGGGAGGGGGCCTACGAGCAGTACTTC.